Following are 17 T cell receptor beta chains from one sample sequenced in a study of human T cells and chemical hapten exposure. Each CDR3 protein is one row after TCRdb ran MiXCR on the RACE reads. Among 99,000 or so distinct CDR3 sequences listed, approximately 36% were seen once. The time point here: patch test 3, about 24 weeks after DPC sensitization. The sample's treatment: therapeutic diphenylcyclopropenone sensitization with weekly scalp DPC. The sequencing used whole blood, collected in connection with sensitization to the hapten diphenylcyclopropenone (DPC). The receptor set was obtained from a man in his forties with alopecia areata. Some clones in this sample may be carry-over from other donors' samples.

The table lists this clonotype with a count of one. The rearrangement joins TRBV6-2 or TRBV6-3 to TRBJ1-5; 7 bases match TRBD1. Trimming removed 8 bases from V and 3 bases from J; junction bases left unmatched: 10. The CDR3 spans 15 residues. Per germline, CDR1 MNHEY and CDR2 SVGEGT. The chain's CDR3 is CASGGEGGPNQPQHF. The CDR3 DNA sequence: TGTGCCAGCGGCGGAGAAGGGGGCCCCAATCAGCCCCAGCATTTT.

This chain connects TRBV20-1 to TRBJ1-2, with D maybe TRBD1 (6 bases). Trimming shortened V by 1 base and J by 2 bases, and 20 bases separated the two germline ends. CDR1 is DFQATT and CDR2 is SNEGSKA in the germline V gene (reference sequence). The CDR3 contains 17 residues. The CDR3 spells CSARGGAGMNRNYGYTF. The CDR3 bases are TGCAGTGCTAGAGGGGGGGCAGGGATGAATAGGAACTATGGCTACACCTTC.

The chain joins TRBV6-1 to TRBJ1-1, with 7 bases identical to TRBD1. Trimming removed 4 bases from V and 5 bases from J; junction bases left unmatched: 7. The CDR3 is made up of 14 amino acids. Germline CDR1 and CDR2: MNHNS and SASEGT. DNA of the CDR3: TGTGCCAGCAGTGGCTACAGGGGAAGGACTGAAGCTTTCTTT. Amino acids: CASSGYRGRTEAFF.

J is TRBJ2-3 and V is TRBV4-3, with 7 positions matching TRBD2. Germline values: CDR1 LGHNA, CDR2 YSLEER. The CDR3 is made up of 15 amino acids. The J segment lost 2 bases and the V segment lost 0 bases, leaving 2 bases of the junction unmatched. CDR3 loop: CASSQEGGATDTQYF. For the CDR3, the DNA is TGCGCCAGCAGCCAAGAGGGAGGGGCCACAGATACGCAGTATTTT.

The table lists this clonotype with a few counts. V is TRBV6-5 and J is TRBJ1-1; 8 bases are shared with TRBD1. Germline trimming cut 6 bases from V and 4 bases from J; bases unmatched to any gene: 4. The CDR3 contains 13 residues. The germline V gene has CDR1 MNHEY and CDR2 SVGAGI. CDR3 sequence (DNA): TGTGCCAGCAGACCCGGACAGGGCACTGAAGCTTTCTTT. Its protein product is CASRPGQGTEAFF.

The table lists this clonotype with a few counts. This rearrangement joins TRBV7-3 to TRBJ2-2, with 8 bases fitting TRBD2. This CDR3 spans 13 amino acids. The germline V gene has CDR1 SGHTA and CDR2 FQGTGA. V gave up 2 bases and J gave up 7 bases; unmatched junction bases: 0. The CDR3 nucleotides are TGTGCCAGCAGCTTAGGGACTAGCGGGGAGCTGTTTTTT. Translation: CASSLGTSGELFF.

This clonotype was counted only a few times. The chain couples TRBV29-1 to TRBJ2-7; D may be TRBD1 or TRBD2 (5 bases each). This CDR3 contains 12 residues. CDR1 and CDR2 from the germline V gene are SQVTM and ANQGSEA. Trimming cost V 2 bases and J 4 bases, with 9 bases left between them. The CDR3 here is CSVERDGYEQYF. The CDR3 bases are TGCAGCGTTGAACGGGACGGGTACGAGCAGTACTTC.

This chain joins TRBV28 and TRBJ2-5; D is unclear. The CDR3 contains 13 residues. V lost 2 bases, J lost 5 bases, and 9 bases lay in between. In germline, CDR1 is MDHEN, CDR2 SYDVKM. The CDR3 sequence: CASSLLGSETQYF. The CDR3 DNA sequence: TGTGCCAGCAGTTTACTTGGGTCGGAGACCCAGTACTTC.

The V and J genes are TRBV6-1 and TRBJ2-7; TRBD2 aligns across 7 bases. The CDR3 contains 13 residues. After removal of 7 bases from V and 6 bases from J, the junction contained 9 bases not matched to a gene. Germline CDR1 is MNHNS and CDR2 is SASEGT. CDR3 loop: CASTGLKAGEQYV. CDR3 nucleotide sequence: TGTGCCAGCACGGGACTAAAAGCGGGCGAGCAGTACGTC.

This clonotype was recorded a few times. One junction end disagrees with the germline gene, perhaps due to a read error. The chain is built from TRBV7-7 and TRBJ2-3, with D unclear. CDR3 size: 15 residues. The germline V gene encodes CDR1 SSHAT and CDR2 FNYEAQ (reference sequence). CDR3 in DNA: TGTGCTAGCAGCTCGACCGCTCTTAGCACAGATACGCAGTATTTT. Protein: CASSSTALSTDTQYF.

This clonotype has only a few counts. V gene TRBV5-1 combines with J gene TRBJ1-1; no clear D gene. V was clipped by 1 base and J by 1 base, with 14 bases between them. The length of the CDR3 is 16 residues. Germline V gene sequence: CDR1 SGHRS, CDR2 YFSETQ. The CDR3 region is CASSLYPTGTNTEAFF. Written as DNA, the CDR3 is TGCGCCAGCAGCTTGTACCCCACGGGTACGAACACTGAAGCTTTCTTT.

The chain employs TRBV6-1 and TRBJ2-4, with 11 bases identical to TRBD2. Trimming cost V 5 bases and J 0 bases; bases outside gene matches: 9. Germline CDR1 is MNHNS and CDR2 is SASEGT. The CDR3 covers 18 residues. The DNA for the CDR3 is TGTGCCAGCAGTAATAGCGGGAGGGCCCTTAGAGCCAAAAACATTCAGTACTTC. Amino acids: CASSNSGRALRAKNIQYF.

The chain has TRBV6-5 and TRBJ1-3; D perhaps matches TRBD1 (6 bases). Germline loops: CDR1 MNHEY, CDR2 SVGAGI. The V and J ends lost 0 bases and 7 bases respectively, with 13 bases between them. The CDR3 loop spans 15 amino acids. CDR3 amino acids: CASSYSVDRRNTIYF. DNA of the CDR3: TGTGCCAGCAGTTACTCAGTTGACAGGCGCAACACCATATATTTT.

This chain connects TRBV6-5 to TRBJ2-5, with a tentative D call TRBD1 (6 bases). The CDR3 sequence is 14 residues long. Germline lookup yields CDR1 MNHEY and CDR2 SVGAGI. V dropped 0 bases and J dropped 4 bases, with 9 bases sitting between them. Here the CDR3 reads CASSYSPRGETQYF. The CDR3 DNA is TGTGCCAGCAGTTACTCCCCCAGGGGAGAGACCCAGTACTTC.

The chain employs TRBV20-1 and TRBJ1-2; perhaps TRBD1 as D (5 bases). Germline-derived CDR1 and CDR2 are DFQATT and SNEGSKA (reference sequence). The CDR3 runs 14 residues. This chain's CDR3 is CISQGDKANYGYTF. The DNA of the CDR3 is TGCATCTCGCAGGGAGATAAGGCTAACTATGGCTACACCTTC.

V gene TRBV6-2 or TRBV6-3 combines with J gene TRBJ2-3; D is uncertain. V lost 0 bases and J lost 0, with 7 bases in between. From germline, CDR1 is MNHEY and CDR2 SVGEGT. This CDR3 is built from 15 residues. The CDR3 coding sequence is TGTGCCAGCAGTTACTCCACGGACAGCACAGATACGCAGTATTTT. Residues: CASSYSTDSTDTQYF.

The chain carries TRBV7-2 and TRBJ2-3; possibly TRBD2 for D (5 bases). CDR3 size: 13 residues. Trimming took 9 bases from V and 4 from J, leaving 14 bases between them. CDR1 and CDR2 (germline): SGHTA, FQGNSA. CDR3: CASGRFRADTQYF. The CDR3 bases are TGTGCCAGTGGGAGATTTCGGGCAGATACGCAGTATTTT.